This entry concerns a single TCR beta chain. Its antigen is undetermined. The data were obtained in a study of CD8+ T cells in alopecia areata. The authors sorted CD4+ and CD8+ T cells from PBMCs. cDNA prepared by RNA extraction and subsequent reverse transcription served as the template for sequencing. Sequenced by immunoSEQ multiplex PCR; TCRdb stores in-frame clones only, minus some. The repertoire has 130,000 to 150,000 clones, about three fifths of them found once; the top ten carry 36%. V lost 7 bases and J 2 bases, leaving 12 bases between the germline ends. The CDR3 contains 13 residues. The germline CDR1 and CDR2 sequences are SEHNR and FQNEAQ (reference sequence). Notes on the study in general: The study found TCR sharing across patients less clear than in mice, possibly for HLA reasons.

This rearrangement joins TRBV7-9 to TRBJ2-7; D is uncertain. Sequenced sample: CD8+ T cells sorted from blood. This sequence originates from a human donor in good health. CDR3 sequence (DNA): TGTGCCAGCACCCCCCCCCTGGCCTACGAGCAGTACTTC. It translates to CASTPPLAYEQYF.